This T cell receptor beta chain derives from a study of glioma-infiltrating T cells after dendritic cell vaccination. CDR3 length equals 16 residues. V dropped 4 bases and J dropped 4; count of bases not matched to a gene: 9. Germline V gene data show CDR1 as SGHAT and CDR2 as FQNNGV. Libraries were prepared by immunoSEQ multiplex PCR; TCRdb keeps only in-frame clonotypes and omits some of them. The sample lists around 60,000 clones, 86% occurring once. This sample's time point: after dendritic cell vaccination, including at tumor progression/relapse. The rearrangement links TRBV11-2 to TRBJ2-7, with TRBD2 identical over 11 bases. Sample: blood, taken after dendritic cell vaccination. This TCR was sampled from a human donor with glioblastoma. The CDR3 region is CASSYRTSGRTYEQYF. CDR3 DNA sequence: TGTGCCAGCAGCTACCGGACTAGCGGGCGAACTTACGAGCAGTACTTC.